Reported below is one T cell receptor (beta chain). No antigen is known for it. The protocol was immunoSEQ multiplex PCR, while the TCRdb copy is restricted to in-frame clones and leaves out a portion. The table records 100,000 or so clones, roughly 85% of them present only once. The data were taken from a study of cytomegalovirus exposure and HLA in healthy donors. Study as a whole: The same platform as the 666 first-cohort repertoires was used for the 95 to 150 validation repertoires, a later analysis reported.

The approximately 120-subject validation cohort, separate from the approximately 670-subject first cohort, included the donors. Whole-study results and caveats: Many donors carried some public TCRs, although rarity characterized most TCR sequences. Cytomegalovirus association was listed for 164 TCR beta chains.

The V end lost 1 base, the J end lost 1 base, and 4 bases lay between the germline ends. CDR3 size: 13 residues. The germline CDR1 and CDR2 sequences are SGHTA and FQGTGA. The sample comprised PBMCs. The chain combines TRBV7-3 with TRBJ1-1; no reliable D call. The origin of this receptor is a man in his late teens or twenties in good health and CMV-seropositive. The CDR3 loop is CASSLIRNTEAFF. In DNA form, the CDR3 reads TGTGCCAGCAGCTTAATCCGGAACACTGAAGCTTTCTTT.